One T cell receptor beta chain is described in this entry. Antigen unknown. This specimen comes from a study of Tregs in tolerant kidney transplant recipients. TCRdb's copy holds only in-frame clones and misses some; the assay was immunoSEQ multiplex PCR. The table has some 68,000 clones, 80% to 85% seen once. Broader study findings: Biological reproducibility was not directly addressed, but technical replication error appeared minimal. Tregs expanded with activated donor B cells seemed most donor-specific. The small number of patients limits these findings pending further validation.

This CDR3 is built from 12 residues. Looked up from germline, CDR1 is MNHEY and CDR2 is SVGAGI. V lost 6 bases and J 9 bases, leaving 14 bases between the germline ends. CD4+CD25+CD127- Tregs, CD4+CD25- non-Tregs, CD4 and CD8 cells were sorted. The J gene is TRBJ1-1, the V gene TRBV6-5; no clear D gene. Sequenced: CD4+ T cells from blood. The clonotype originates from a human donor in good health. The CDR3 loop is CASSPSSRQAFF. The CDR3 region has the DNA TGTGCCAGCAGCCCCTCGTCGAGGCAAGCTTTCTTT.